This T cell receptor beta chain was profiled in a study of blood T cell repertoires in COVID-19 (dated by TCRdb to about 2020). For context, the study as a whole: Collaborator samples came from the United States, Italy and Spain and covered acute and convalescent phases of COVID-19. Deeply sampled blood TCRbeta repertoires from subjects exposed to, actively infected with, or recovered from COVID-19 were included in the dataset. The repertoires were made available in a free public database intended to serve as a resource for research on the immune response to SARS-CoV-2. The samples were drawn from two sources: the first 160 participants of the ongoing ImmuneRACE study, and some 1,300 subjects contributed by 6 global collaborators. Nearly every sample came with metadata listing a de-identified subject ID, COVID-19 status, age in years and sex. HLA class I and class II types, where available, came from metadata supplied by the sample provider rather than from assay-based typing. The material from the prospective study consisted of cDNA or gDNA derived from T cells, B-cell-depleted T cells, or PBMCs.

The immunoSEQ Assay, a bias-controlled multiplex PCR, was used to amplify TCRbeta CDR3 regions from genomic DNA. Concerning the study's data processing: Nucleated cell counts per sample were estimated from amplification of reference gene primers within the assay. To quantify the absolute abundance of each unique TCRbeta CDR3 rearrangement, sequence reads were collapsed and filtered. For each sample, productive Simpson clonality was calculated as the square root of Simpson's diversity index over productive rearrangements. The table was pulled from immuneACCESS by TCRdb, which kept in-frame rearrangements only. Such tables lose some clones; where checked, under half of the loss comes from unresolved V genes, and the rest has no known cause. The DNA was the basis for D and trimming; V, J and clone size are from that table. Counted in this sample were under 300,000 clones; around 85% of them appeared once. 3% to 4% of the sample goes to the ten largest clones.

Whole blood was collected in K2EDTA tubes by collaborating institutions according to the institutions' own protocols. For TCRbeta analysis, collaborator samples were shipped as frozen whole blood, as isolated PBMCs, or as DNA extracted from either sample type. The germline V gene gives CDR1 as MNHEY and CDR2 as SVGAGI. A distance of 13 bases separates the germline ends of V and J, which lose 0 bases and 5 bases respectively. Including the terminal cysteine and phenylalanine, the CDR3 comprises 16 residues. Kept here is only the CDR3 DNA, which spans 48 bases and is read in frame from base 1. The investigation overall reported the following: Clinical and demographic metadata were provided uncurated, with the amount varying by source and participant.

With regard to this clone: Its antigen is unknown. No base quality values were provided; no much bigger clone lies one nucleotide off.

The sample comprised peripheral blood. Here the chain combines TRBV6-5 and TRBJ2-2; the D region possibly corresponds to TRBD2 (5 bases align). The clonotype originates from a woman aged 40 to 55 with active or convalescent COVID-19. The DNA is TGTGCCAGCAGTTACTCGTTGGTGAGAGGGACCGGGGAGCTGTTTTTT. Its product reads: CASSYSLVRGTGELFF.